These 12 T cell receptor beta chains came from one sample sequenced in a study of T-cell memory formation after mild COVID-19. MiXCR, applied by TCRdb to the 5' RACE reads, yields one record per CDR3 protein. The top ten hold roughly 22% of the sample, which has about 260,000 distinct CDR3 sequences, 15% to 20% seen once. The sample consisted of PBMCs or a T cell subset sorted from them (not recorded which). These receptors came from a man younger than 35 who had mild COVID-19 (a few samples of this study predate the infection). Cell type and time point are not known.

A few counts support this clonotype. V and J are TRBV3-1 and TRBJ2-1; perhaps D is TRBD1 or TRBD2 (5 bases each). This CDR3 contains 16 residues. CDR1 is LGHDT, CDR2 YNNKEL, per germline (reference sequence). The V gene lost 0 bases and the J gene lost 8 bases, with 17 bases spanning the gap. This CDR3 reads CASSQDKGTLGDEQFF. The CDR3, as DNA: TGTGCCAGCAGCCAAGACAAAGGGACCCTTGGGGATGAGCAGTTCTTC.

There are a few counts of this clonotype. This chain links TRBV15 with TRBJ2-3; no clear D. The germline V gene has CDR1 LNHNV and CDR2 YYDKDF (reference sequence). The CDR3 is 15 residues long. V lost 5 bases and J lost 6, with 18 bases in between. The CDR3 coding sequence is TGTGCCACCAGCTCCTCCGTTGCGGTTAGCGATACGCAGTATTTT. Its translation is CATSSSVAVSDTQYF.

The chain joins TRBV5-1 to TRBJ1-1; 7 bases agree with TRBD1. Germline values: CDR1 SGHRS, CDR2 YFSETQ. The CDR3 extends over 15 amino acids. V trimming: 3 bases; J trimming: 5 bases; junction bases outside the gene matches: 10. CDR3 DNA: TGCGCCAGCAGCTCCGACAGGGCCCGGGGGACTGAAGCTTTCTTT. This sequence encodes CASSSDRARGTEAFF.

The V call is TRBV10-2, the J call TRBJ1-1, with 7 bases that match TRBD1. Germline CDR1 WSHSY, CDR2 SAAADI. The CDR3 is 18 residues long. J lost 6 bases, V lost 4 bases, and 20 bases had no gene match. The CDR3 nucleotides are TGCGCCAGCAGTGGGATCACCAACGAGGACAGGAGGGGGCCTGAAGCTTTCTTT. Its translation is CASSGITNEDRRGPEAFF.

This clonotype was counted only a few times. CDR3 protein: CASSQGRANGYTF. The CDR3 DNA reads TGCGCCAGCAGCCAAGGTCGGGCAAATGGCTACACCTTC. This chain connects TRBV4-3 to TRBJ1-2; no clear D gene. This CDR3 contains 13 residues. Germline CDR1 reads LGHNA; CDR2 reads YSLEER. V was cut by 1 base and J by 6 bases, with 9 bases left in between.

The J gene is TRBJ1-5, the V gene TRBV27; 10 bases agree with TRBD1. In germline, CDR1 is MNHEY, CDR2 SMNVEV (reference sequence). The CDR3 consists of 14 residues. V lost 5 bases, J lost 5 bases, and 3 bases stayed unmatched. As DNA, the CDR3 is TGTGCCAGCAGTATGACAGGGGGCTATCAGCCCCAGCATTTT. Amino acids: CASSMTGGYQPQHF.

The chain couples TRBV7-9 to TRBJ2-7, with D uncertain. The length of the CDR3 is 15 residues. Deletions cut 5 bases from V and 2 bases from J, with 16 bases between. CDR1 is SEHNR, CDR2 FQNEAQ, per germline (reference sequence). The CDR3 DNA reads TGTGCCAGCAGCCCGCCCCCAGGAAGGACCTACGAGCAGTACTTC. Protein: CASSPPPGRTYEQYF.

The chain couples TRBV18 to TRBJ2-3, with 8 bases fitting TRBD1. The germline V gene encodes CDR1 KGHSH and CDR2 LQKENI. There are 16 residues in the CDR3. With V trimmed by 0 bases and J by 4 bases, 6 bases remained unmatched. CDR3 region: CASSPPGQAGSDTQYF. In DNA form, the CDR3 reads TGTGCCAGCTCACCACCGGGACAGGCGGGGTCAGATACGCAGTATTTT.

V and J are TRBV7-3 and TRBJ2-1; D tentatively fits TRBD1 or TRBD2 (5 bases each). Germline values: CDR1 SGHTA, CDR2 FQGTGA. This CDR3 spans 13 amino acids. With 3 bases removed from V and 8 bases from J, the gap between germline ends came to 11 bases. CDR3 residues: CASSFGTIHEQFF. The CDR3, as DNA: TGTGCCAGCAGCTTCGGGACGATCCATGAGCAGTTCTTC. The complete variable domain, with remaining parts taken from reference TRBV7-3 and TRBJ2-1, reads GAGVSQTPSNKVTEKGKYVELRCDPISGHTALYWYRQSLGQGPEFLIYFQGTGAADDSGLPNDRFFAVRPEGSVSTLKIQRTERGDSAVYLCASSFGTIHEQFFGPGTRLTVL.

The table lists this clonotype with a few counts. The gene calls are TRBV6-5 and TRBJ2-7; 7 positions match TRBD1. Unmatched junction bases numbered 4, after V lost 5 bases and J lost 3 bases. Germline CDR1 and CDR2: MNHEY and SVGAGI. This CDR3 comprises 13 residues. The CDR3 sequence: CASSRGQHYEQYF. The CDR3 DNA follows: TGTGCCAGCAGTAGGGGACAGCACTACGAGCAGTACTTC.

This clonotype was found a few times. The chain recombines TRBV6-5 with TRBJ2-7; a weak D match, TRBD1 (6 bases). Germline CDR1 reads MNHEY; CDR2 reads SVGAGI. The CDR3 contains 15 residues. Trimming pared 5 bases from V and 2 bases from J, leaving 16 bases between. The CDR3 DNA sequence: TGTGCCAGCAGTCAGACAGGCACAAACCCCTACGAGCAGTACTTC. It translates to CASSQTGTNPYEQYF.

The chain has TRBV7-2 and TRBJ2-2; D tentatively reads TRBD1 or TRBD2 (5 bases each). CDR3 length equals 13 residues. V lost 5 bases, J lost 10 bases, and 14 bases lay in between. The V gene's germline CDR1 is SGHTA and CDR2 FQGNSA. DNA for the CDR3: TGTGCCAGCAGCCCATGGGGGTCCCTGGAGCTGTTTTTT. It codes for CASSPWGSLELFF.